One and the same sample provided the 11 T cell receptor beta chains below, sequenced in a study of technical replicates of blood from a few donors (dated by TCRdb to between 2016 and 2019). Libraries were constructed by the immunoSEQ multiplex PCR assay. Sourced from immuneACCESS, this table was stored by TCRdb with only in-frame sequences that have V and J called. A share of the clones is absent; for the studies checked, an unresolved V gene accounts for under half, and the remainder has no known explanation. Within this sample are tens of thousands of clones, with 94% of them counted one time only. Clones ranked in the top ten supply about 0.4% of the sample. The sample taken for sequencing was T cells isolated from PBMCs. The receptor set was obtained from a human donor in good health.

This chain links TRBV15 with TRBJ2-3; a weak D match, TRBD2 (6 bases). The germline V gene has CDR1 LNHNV and CDR2 YYDKDF (reference sequence). The CDR3 runs 16 residues. Trimming left V 1 base short and J 2 bases short, with 13 bases between. CDR3 coding DNA: TGTGCCACCAGCAGAGGCTCCGGGACTCCCACAGATACGCAGTATTTT. It encodes CATSRGSGTPTDTQYF. The variable domain in full, with the rest retrieved from reference TRBV15 and TRBJ2-3, is DAMVIQNPRYQVTQFGKPVTLSCSQTLNHNVMYWYQQKSSQAPKLLFHYYDKDFNNEADTPDNFQSRRPNTSFCFLDIRSPGLGDTAMYLCATSRGSGTPTDTQYFGPGTRLTVL.

The gene calls are TRBV4-1 and TRBJ2-7; perhaps TRBD2 as D (5 bases). The CDR3 loop spans 16 amino acids. Deletions cut 0 bases from V and 0 bases from J, with 12 bases between. Germline lookup yields CDR1 MGHRA and CDR2 YSYEKL. Written as DNA, the CDR3 is TGCGCCAGCAGCCAAGATTTGGGAGAGAGCTCCTACGAGCAGTACTTC. Protein: CASSQDLGESSYEQYF.

This chain's CDR3 is CASSYSGTYTYEQYF. In DNA form, the CDR3 reads TGTGCCAGCAGTTATTCAGGGACTTATACCTACGAGCAGTACTTC. The J gene is TRBJ2-7, the V gene TRBV6-5; TRBD2 might be the D (6 bases). This CDR3 is built from 15 residues. The germline V gene has CDR1 MNHEY and CDR2 SVGAGI. V was clipped by 3 bases and J by 2 bases, with 14 bases between them.

The chain recombines TRBV4-3 with TRBJ2-6; TRBD1 is a possible D gene (5 bases). This CDR3 spans 17 amino acids. Trimming pared 0 bases from V and 0 bases from J, leaving 9 bases between. Per the germline V gene, CDR1 is LGHNA and CDR2 is YSLEER. The CDR3 region is CASSQDLGVSGANVLTF. DNA of the CDR3: TGCGCCAGCAGCCAAGATCTAGGGGTCTCTGGGGCCAACGTCCTGACTTTC.

The CDR3: CATSNNPGGYEQYF. CDR3 in DNA: TGTGCCACCAGCAACAACCCAGGGGGCTACGAGCAGTACTTC. The chain is built from TRBV15 and TRBJ2-7; 7 bases fit TRBD1. The V gene's germline CDR1 is LNHNV and CDR2 YYDKDF (reference sequence). This CDR3 spans 14 amino acids. After removal of 4 bases from V and 3 bases from J, the junction contained 6 bases not matched to a gene.

About this clone itself: A junction end diverges from the germline sequence, so it may reflect a read error. The chain joins TRBV9 to TRBJ1-5; 7 bases fit TRBD1. Germline CDR1 SGDLS, CDR2 YYNGEE. The CDR3 is made up of 15 amino acids. CDR3 DNA: TGTGCCAGCAGCGAGACAGGGACTAGCGATCAGCCCCAGCATTTT. Amino acids: CASSETGTSDQPQHF.

V gene TRBV14 combines with J gene TRBJ2-7; weak D call: TRBD1 (8 bases). Germline loops: CDR1 SGHDN, CDR2 FVKESK. The CDR3 has 14 amino acids. V gave up 4 bases and J gave up 3 bases, with 13 bases separating them. The CDR3 spells CASSLTGGGYEQYF. The CDR3 coding sequence is TGTGCCAGCAGCCTCACAGGGGGGGGCTACGAGCAGTACTTC.

CDR3 protein: CASSLLSGTIGYGYTF. Written as DNA, the CDR3 is TGTGCCAGCAGCCTTTTGTCCGGGACAATCGGCTATGGCTACACCTTC. The rearrangement links TRBV7-9 to TRBJ1-2; perhaps TRBD1 as D (6 bases). Trimming cost V 5 bases and J 4 bases, with 20 bases left between them. Germline CDR1 is SEHNR and CDR2 is FQNEAQ (reference sequence). There are 16 residues in the CDR3.

This clone was detected only once. The rearrangement joins TRBV4-3 to TRBJ1-1; unclear D gene. This CDR3 is built from 15 residues. The ends were cut back, 0 bases at V and 4 bases at J, with 12 bases in the middle. Germline CDR1 LGHNA, CDR2 YSLEER. The CDR3 spells CASSQDPGGSTEAFF. DNA of the CDR3: TGCGCCAGCAGCCAAGACCCAGGAGGGAGCACTGAAGCTTTCTTT.

This chain uses TRBV28 with TRBJ2-7; tentatively, D is TRBD1 (6 bases). From germline, CDR1 is MDHEN and CDR2 SYDVKM. CDR3 length: 15 residues. The germline V and J ends were trimmed by 4 bases and 3 bases, with 16 bases remaining between them. CDR3 DNA sequence: TGTGCCAGCAGTTCCCCCCCGACAGGAAACTACGAGCAGTACTTC. Its protein product is CASSSPPTGNYEQYF.

The genes are TRBV6-5 and TRBJ1-1; D uncertain. The germline V gene encodes CDR1 MNHEY and CDR2 SVGAGI. The CDR3 spans 10 residues. Trimming left V 6 bases short and J 7 bases short, with 6 bases between. CDR3 residues: CASSPYEAFF. The CDR3 coding sequence is TGTGCCAGCAGCCCTTATGAAGCTTTCTTT.